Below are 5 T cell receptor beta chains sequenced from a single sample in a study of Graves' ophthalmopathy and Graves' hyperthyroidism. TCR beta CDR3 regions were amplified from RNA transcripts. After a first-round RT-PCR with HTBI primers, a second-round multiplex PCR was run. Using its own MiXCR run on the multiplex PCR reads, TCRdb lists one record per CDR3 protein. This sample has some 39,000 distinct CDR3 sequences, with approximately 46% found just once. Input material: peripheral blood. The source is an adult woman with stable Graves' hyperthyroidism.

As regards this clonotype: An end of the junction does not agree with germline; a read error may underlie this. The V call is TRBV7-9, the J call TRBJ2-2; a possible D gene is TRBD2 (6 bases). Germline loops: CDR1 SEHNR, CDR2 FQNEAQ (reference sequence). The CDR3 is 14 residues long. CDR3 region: CAGYMEENTGEVFF. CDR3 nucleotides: TGTGCCGGCTACATGGAGGAGAACACCGGGGAGGTGTTTTTT. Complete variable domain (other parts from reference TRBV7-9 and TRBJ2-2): DTGVSQNPRHKITKRGQNVTFRCDPISEHNRLYWYRQTLGQGPEFLTYFQNEAQLEKSRLLSDRFSAERPKGSFSTLEIQRTEQGDSAMYLCAGYMEENTGEVFFGEGSRLTVL.

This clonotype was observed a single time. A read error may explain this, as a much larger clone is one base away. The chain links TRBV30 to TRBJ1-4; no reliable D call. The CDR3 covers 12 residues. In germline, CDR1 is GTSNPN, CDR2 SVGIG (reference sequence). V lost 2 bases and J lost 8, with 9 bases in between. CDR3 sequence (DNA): TGTGCCTGGAGTACGGAGGGAGAAAAACTGTTTTTT. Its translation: CAWSTEGEKLFF.

The CDR3: CASTSESYGYTF. CDR3 sequence (DNA): TGTGCCAGCACGTCCGAGAGTTACGGCTACACCTTC. The V call is TRBV6-6, the J call TRBJ1-2; D unclear. V was cut by 7 bases and J by 8 bases, with 14 bases left in between. Looked up from germline, CDR1 is MNHNY and CDR2 is SVGAGI (reference sequence). The CDR3 totals 12 residues.

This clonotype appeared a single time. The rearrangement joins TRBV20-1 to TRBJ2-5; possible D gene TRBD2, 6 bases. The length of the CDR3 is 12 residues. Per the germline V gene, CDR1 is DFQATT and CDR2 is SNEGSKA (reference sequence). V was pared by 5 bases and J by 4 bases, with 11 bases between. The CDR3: CSAEAGAETQYF. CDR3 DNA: TGCAGTGCTGAAGCGGGCGCAGAGACCCAGTACTTC.

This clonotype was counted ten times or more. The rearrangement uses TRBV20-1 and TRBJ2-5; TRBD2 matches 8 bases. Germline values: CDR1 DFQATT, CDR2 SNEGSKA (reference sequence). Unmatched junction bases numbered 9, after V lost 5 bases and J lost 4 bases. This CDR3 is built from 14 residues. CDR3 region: CSAGRIAGLETQYF. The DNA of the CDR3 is TGCAGTGCTGGCCGGATAGCGGGATTAGAGACCCAGTACTTC.